This T cell receptor (beta chain) was identified during a study of CD8 T cells in ankylosing spondylitis. Study-wide findings and caveats: Characteristic of ankylosing spondylitis blood, it appeared, was a TCR beta motif comprising about eight highly homologous variants.

Looked up from germline, CDR1 is GTSNPN and CDR2 is SVGIG (reference sequence). Trimming stripped 2 bases from V and 2 bases from J, with 7 bases between. There are 13 residues in the CDR3. Points on this clonotype: The antigen is not known.

TCRdb processed the 5' RACE reads anew with MiXCR; each CDR3 protein has one entry. This table has fewer than 250,000 distinct CDR3 sequences, about 17% appearing once. Sequencing was performed on blood, either unsorted or a sorted T cell fraction (not recorded which). The rearrangement links TRBV30 to TRBJ1-5; D is ambiguous. The source is a male donor with ankylosing spondylitis. DNA for the CDR3: TGTGCCTGGAGTACATGGGGCAATCAGCCCCAGCATTTT. This translates into CAWSTWGNQPQHF.